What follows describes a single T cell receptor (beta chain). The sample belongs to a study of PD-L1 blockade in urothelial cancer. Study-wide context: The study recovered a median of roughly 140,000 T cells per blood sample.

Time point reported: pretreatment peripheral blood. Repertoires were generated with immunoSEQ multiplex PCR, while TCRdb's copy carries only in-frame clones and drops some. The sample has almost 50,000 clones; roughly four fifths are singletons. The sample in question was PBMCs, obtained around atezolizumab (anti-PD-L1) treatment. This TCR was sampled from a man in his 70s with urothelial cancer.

Here the CDR3 reads CASSRDTLAEGYTF. The CDR3 DNA is TGCGCCAGCAGCCGGGACACACTCGCGGAGGGCTACACCTTC. V and J are TRBV5-1 and TRBJ1-2, with D possibly being TRBD1 (6 bases). This CDR3 comprises 14 residues. The germline V gene has CDR1 SGHRS and CDR2 YFSETQ. V was shortened by 4 bases and J by 8 bases, with 18 bases between the two germline ends.